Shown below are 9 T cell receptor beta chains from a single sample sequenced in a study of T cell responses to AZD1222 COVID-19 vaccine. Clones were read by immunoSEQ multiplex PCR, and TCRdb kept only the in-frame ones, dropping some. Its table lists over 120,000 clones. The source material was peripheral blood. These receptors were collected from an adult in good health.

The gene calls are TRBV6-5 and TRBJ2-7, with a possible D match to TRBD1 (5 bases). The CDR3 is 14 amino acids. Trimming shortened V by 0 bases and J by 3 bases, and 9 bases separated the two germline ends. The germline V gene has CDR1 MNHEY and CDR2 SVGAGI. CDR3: CASSYSRQFYEQYF. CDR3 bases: TGTGCCAGCAGTTACTCTAGACAGTTCTACGAGCAGTACTTC.

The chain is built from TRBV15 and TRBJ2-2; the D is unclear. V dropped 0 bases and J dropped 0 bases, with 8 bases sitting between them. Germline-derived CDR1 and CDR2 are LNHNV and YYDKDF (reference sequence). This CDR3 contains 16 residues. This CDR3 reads CATSRDVGTNTGELFF. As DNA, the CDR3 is TGTGCCACCAGCAGAGATGTTGGGACGAACACCGGGGAGCTGTTTTTT.

The CDR3 DNA reads TGTGCCAGCAGCTCGAACCCGGGACAGGGGAGCAGCGAGCAGTACTTC. This translates into CASSSNPGQGSSEQYF. This rearrangement joins TRBV3-1 (or the pseudogene TRBV3-2) to TRBJ2-7; 10 nucleotides agree with TRBD1. V lost 5 bases to trimming and J lost 6 bases; unmatched junction nucleotides: 13. CDR3 length equals 16 residues. CDR1 is LGHDT and CDR2 is YNNKEL in the germline V gene (reference sequence).

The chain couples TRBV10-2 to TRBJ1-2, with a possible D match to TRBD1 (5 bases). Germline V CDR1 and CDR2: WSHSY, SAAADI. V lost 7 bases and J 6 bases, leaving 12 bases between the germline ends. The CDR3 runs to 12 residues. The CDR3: CASTTGLDGYTF. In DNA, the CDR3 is TGCGCCAGCACCACGGGGCTAGATGGCTACACCTTC.

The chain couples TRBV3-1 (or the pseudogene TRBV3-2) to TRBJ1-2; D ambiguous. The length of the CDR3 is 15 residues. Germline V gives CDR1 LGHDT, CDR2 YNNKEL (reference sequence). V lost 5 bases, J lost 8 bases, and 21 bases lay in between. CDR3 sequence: CASSLSIGVALGYTF. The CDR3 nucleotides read TGTGCCAGCAGCTTATCGATCGGGGTAGCATTGGGCTACACCTTC.

The CDR3 DNA sequence: TGTGCCACGGGGCTCCAGGGGGCGCGGAGCAATCAGCCCCAGCATTTT. Translation: CATGLQGARSNQPQHF. The rearrangement uses TRBV28 and TRBJ1-5, with 8 bases lining up with TRBD1. The CDR3 is 16 amino acids. V lost 10 bases, J lost 1 base, and 12 bases stayed unmatched. Germline V CDR1 and CDR2: MDHEN, SYDVKM.

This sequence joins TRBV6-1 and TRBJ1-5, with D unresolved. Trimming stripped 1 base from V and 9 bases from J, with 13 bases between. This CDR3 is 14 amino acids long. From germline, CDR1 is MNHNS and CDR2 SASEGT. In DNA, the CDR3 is TGTGCCAGCAGTGAAGGGCAGTCTTCCGCGCCCCAGCATTTT. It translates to CASSEGQSSAPQHF.

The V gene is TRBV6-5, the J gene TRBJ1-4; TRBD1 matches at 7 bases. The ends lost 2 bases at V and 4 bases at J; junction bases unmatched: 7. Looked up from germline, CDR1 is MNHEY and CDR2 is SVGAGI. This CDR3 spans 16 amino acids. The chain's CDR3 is CASSYGRGLGNEKLFF. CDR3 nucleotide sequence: TGTGCCAGCAGTTACGGGAGGGGGCTAGGTAATGAAAAACTGTTTTTT.

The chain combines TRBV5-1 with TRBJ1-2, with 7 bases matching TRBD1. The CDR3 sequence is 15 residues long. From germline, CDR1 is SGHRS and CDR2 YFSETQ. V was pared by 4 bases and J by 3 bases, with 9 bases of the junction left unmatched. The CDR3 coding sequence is TGCGCCAGCAGCCTCCCCGGGACAGAATACTATGGCTACACCTTC. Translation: CASSLPGTEYYGYTF.